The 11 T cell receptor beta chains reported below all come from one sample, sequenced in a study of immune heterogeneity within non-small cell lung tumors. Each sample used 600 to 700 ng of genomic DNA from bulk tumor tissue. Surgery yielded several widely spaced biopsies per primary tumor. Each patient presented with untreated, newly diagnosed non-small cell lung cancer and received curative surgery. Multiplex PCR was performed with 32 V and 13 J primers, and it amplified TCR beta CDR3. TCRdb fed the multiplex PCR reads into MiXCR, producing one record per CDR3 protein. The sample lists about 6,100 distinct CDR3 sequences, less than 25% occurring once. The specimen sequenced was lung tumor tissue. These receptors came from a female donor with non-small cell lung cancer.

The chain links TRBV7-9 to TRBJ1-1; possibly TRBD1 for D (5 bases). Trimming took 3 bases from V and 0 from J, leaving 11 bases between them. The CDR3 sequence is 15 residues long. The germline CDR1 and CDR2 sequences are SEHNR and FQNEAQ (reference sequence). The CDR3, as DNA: TGTGCCAGCAGCTTGTCCCGGGGGATGAACACTGAAGCTTTCTTT. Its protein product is CASSLSRGMNTEAFF.

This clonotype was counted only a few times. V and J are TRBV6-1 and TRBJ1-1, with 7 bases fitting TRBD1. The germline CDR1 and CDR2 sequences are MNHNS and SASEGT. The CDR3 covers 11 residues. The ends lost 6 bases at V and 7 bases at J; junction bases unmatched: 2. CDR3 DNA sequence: TGTGCCAGCAGCAGACAGGGTGAAGCTTTCTTT. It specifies CASSRQGEAFF.

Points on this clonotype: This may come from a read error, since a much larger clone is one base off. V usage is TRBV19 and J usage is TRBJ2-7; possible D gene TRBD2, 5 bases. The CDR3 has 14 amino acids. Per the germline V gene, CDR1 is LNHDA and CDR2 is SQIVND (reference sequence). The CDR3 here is CTSSITARAYEQYF. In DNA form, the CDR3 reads TGTACCAGTAGTATAACAGCGAGGGCCTACGAGCAGTACTTC.

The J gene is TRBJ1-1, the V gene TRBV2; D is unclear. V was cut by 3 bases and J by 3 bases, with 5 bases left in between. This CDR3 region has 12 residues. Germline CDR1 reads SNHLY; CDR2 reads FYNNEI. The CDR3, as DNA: TGTGCCAGCAGTGAGGAGGACACTGAAGCTTTCTTT. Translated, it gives CASSEEDTEAFF.

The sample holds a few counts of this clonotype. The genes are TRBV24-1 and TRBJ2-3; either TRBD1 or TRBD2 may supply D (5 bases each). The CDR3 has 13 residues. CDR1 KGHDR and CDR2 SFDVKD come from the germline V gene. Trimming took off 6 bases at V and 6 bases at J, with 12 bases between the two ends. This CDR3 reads CATSKRGVDTQYF. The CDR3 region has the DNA TGTGCCACCAGTAAAAGGGGAGTGGATACGCAGTATTTT.

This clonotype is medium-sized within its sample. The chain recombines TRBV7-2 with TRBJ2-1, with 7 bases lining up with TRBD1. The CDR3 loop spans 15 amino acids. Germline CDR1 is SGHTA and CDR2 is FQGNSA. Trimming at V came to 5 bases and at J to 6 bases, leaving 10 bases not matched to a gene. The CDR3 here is CASSDTGVRTNEQFF. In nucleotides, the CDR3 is TGTGCCAGCAGCGACACAGGGGTTCGCACCAATGAGCAGTTCTTC.

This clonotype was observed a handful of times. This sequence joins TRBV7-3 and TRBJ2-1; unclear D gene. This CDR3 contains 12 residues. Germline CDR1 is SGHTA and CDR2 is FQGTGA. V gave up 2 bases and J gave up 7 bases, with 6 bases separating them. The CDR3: CASSLGQNEQFF. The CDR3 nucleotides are TGTGCCAGCAGCTTAGGGCAGAATGAGCAGTTCTTC.

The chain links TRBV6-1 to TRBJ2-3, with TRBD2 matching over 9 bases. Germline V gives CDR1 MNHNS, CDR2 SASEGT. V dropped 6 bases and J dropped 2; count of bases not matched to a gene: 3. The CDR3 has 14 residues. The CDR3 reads CASRRTSDTDTQYF. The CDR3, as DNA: TGTGCCAGCAGGAGGACTAGCGACACAGATACGCAGTATTTT.

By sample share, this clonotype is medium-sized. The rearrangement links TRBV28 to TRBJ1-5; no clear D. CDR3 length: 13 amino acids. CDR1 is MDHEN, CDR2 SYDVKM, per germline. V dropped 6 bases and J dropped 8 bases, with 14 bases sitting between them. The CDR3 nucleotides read TGTGCCAGCAGAGGGAACTCTCGGGAGCCCCAGCATTTT. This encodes CASRGNSREPQHF.

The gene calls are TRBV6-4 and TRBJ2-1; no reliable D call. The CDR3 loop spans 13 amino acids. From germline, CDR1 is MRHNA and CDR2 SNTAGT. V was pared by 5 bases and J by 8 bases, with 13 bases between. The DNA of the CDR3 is TGTGCCAGCAGTCGAGGCCCCGAGGATGAGCAGTTCTTC. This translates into CASSRGPEDEQFF.

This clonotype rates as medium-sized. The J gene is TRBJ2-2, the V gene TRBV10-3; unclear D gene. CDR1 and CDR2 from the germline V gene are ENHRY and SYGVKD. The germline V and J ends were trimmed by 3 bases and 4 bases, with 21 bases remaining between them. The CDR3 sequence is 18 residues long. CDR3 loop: CAISESAGEDVRTGELFF. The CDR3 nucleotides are TGTGCCATCAGTGAATCTGCTGGCGAGGATGTTCGCACCGGGGAGCTGTTTTTT.